These T cell receptor beta chains were read from a single sample in a study of blood T cell repertoires in COVID-19. Clones were read by immunoSEQ multiplex PCR, and TCRdb kept only the in-frame ones, dropping some. The sample records over 45,000 clones, roughly four fifths being singletons. Input material: peripheral blood. The receptors originated from a man aged 35-49 years with acute or convalescent COVID-19. The CDR3 runs from the conserved cysteine through the conserved F or W. D genes are given only for firm matches. Size is stated for part of the rows, as once, few or many counts, or as a class when the clone is expanded.

V gene: TRBV21-1
clone size: .
D gene: .
J gene: TRBJ1-4
CDR3 DNA: TGTGCCAGCTTCGGGGGAAGGGCTAATGAAAAACTGTTTTTT
CDR3 protein: CASFGGRANEKLFF

V gene: TRBV15
clone size: .
D gene: .
J gene: TRBJ1-1
CDR3 DNA: TGTGCCACCAGCAGTCTGACAGGGAACACTGAAGCTTTCTTT
CDR3 protein: CATSSLTGNTEAFF

V gene: TRBV15
clone size: .
D gene: TRBD2
J gene: TRBJ2-3
CDR3 DNA: TGTGCCACCAGCCAAACCCTAGGGGCGGGGGTGACAGATACGCAGTATTTT
CDR3 protein: CATSQTLGAGVTDTQYF

V gene: TRBV6-5
clone size: .
D gene: TRBD2
J gene: TRBJ2-1
CDR3 DNA: TGTGCCAGCAGTTACCGAGCGGGGGCTTTACCGAATGAGCAGTTCTTC
CDR3 protein: CASSYRAGALPNEQFF

V gene: TRBV3-1/TRBV3-2
clone size: .
D gene: TRBD2
J gene: TRBJ2-5
CDR3 DNA: TGTGCCAGCAGCCCATCCCTAGCGGGGGGGCAAGAGACCCAGTACTTC
CDR3 protein: CASSPSLAGGQETQYF

V gene: TRBV7-9
clone size: medium-sized
D gene: TRBD2
J gene: TRBJ2-7
CDR3 DNA: TGTGCCAGCAGCTTTAGACTAGCGGGGCGCCTTAGCTCCTACGAGCAGTACTTC
CDR3 protein: CASSFRLAGRLSSYEQYF

V gene: TRBV7-9
clone size: .
D gene: .
J gene: TRBJ2-3
CDR3 DNA: TGTGCCAGCAGCTTTTTTAGCGCAGATACGCAGTATTTT
CDR3 protein: CASSFFSADTQYF

V gene: TRBV19
clone size: .
D gene: TRBD1
J gene: TRBJ1-4
CDR3 DNA: TGTGCCAGTAGTACTCCGGGACAGGGAGAGGAAAAACTGTTTTTT
CDR3 protein: CASSTPGQGEEKLFF

V gene: TRBV5-4
clone size: .
D gene: TRBD2
J gene: TRBJ2-2
CDR3 DNA: TGTGCCAGCGCGCGGGGGACCGGGGAGCTGTTTTTT
CDR3 protein: CASARGTGELFF

V gene: TRBV11-2
clone size: .
D gene: .
J gene: TRBJ1-1
CDR3 DNA: TGTGCCAGCAGGTTAGGGCTTAACACTGAAGCTTTCTTT
CDR3 protein: CASRLGLNTEAFF

V gene: TRBV7-2
clone size: .
D gene: TRBD1
J gene: TRBJ2-7
CDR3 DNA: TGTGCCAGCAGCTCTCGACAGGGGCAAGAGCAGTACTTC
CDR3 protein: CASSSRQGQEQYF

V gene: TRBV29-1
clone size: once
D gene: .
J gene: TRBJ2-5
CDR3 DNA: TGCAGCGGATACAGGGTGGAAAAGACCCAGTACTTC
CDR3 protein: CSGYRVEKTQYF

V gene: TRBV5-6
clone size: .
D gene: .
J gene: TRBJ1-2
CDR3 DNA: TGTGCCAGCAGCTCCTATCGATATGACGGAGACTATGGCTACACCTTC
CDR3 protein: CASSSYRYDGDYGYTF

V gene: TRBV4-1
clone size: few
D gene: TRBD2
J gene: TRBJ2-3
CDR3 DNA: TGCGCCAGCAGCCCGGGACTAGCGGGGATCCGAAGCACAGATACGCAGTATTTT
CDR3 protein: CASSPGLAGIRSTDTQYF

V gene: TRBV7-2
clone size: .
D gene: .
J gene: TRBJ1-1
CDR3 DNA: TGTGCCAGCAGCTTGAACAGCCTGAACACTGAAGCTTTCTTT
CDR3 protein: CASSLNSLNTEAFF

V gene: TRBV2
clone size: .
D gene: .
J gene: TRBJ1-4
CDR3 DNA: TGTGCCAGCAGTGAGAGAGGGCTGGGTAATGAAAAACTGTTTTTT
CDR3 protein: CASSERGLGNEKLFF